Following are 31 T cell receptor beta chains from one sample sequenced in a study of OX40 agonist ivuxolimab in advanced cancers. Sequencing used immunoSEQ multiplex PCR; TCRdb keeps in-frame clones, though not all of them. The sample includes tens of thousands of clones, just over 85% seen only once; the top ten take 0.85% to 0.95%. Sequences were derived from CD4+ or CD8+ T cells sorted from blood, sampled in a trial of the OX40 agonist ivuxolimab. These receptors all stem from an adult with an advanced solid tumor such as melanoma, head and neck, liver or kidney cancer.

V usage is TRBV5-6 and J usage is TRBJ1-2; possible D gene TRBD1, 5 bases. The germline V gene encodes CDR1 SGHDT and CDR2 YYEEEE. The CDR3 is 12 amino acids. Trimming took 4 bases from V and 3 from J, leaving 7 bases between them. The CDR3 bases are TGTGCCAGCAGCGACAGAGACTATGGCTACACCTTC. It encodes CASSDRDYGYTF.

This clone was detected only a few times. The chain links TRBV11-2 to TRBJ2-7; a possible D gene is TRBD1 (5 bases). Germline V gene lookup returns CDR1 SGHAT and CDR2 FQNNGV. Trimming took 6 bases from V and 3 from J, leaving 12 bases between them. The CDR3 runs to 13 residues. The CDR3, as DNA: TGTGCCAGCAGAACAGACAGCAGCTACGAGCAGTACTTC. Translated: CASRTDSSYEQYF.

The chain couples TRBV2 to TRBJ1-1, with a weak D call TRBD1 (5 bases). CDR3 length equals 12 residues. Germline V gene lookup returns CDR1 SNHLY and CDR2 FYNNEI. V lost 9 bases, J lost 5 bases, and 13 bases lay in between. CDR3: CAREGRSTEAFF. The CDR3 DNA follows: TGTGCCAGAGAGGGACGGTCGACTGAAGCTTTCTTT.

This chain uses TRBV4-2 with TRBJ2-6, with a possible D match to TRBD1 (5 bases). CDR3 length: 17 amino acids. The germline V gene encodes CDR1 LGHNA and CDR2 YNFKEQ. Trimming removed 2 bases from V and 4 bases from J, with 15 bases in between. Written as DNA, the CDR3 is TGTGCCAGCAGCCAAACCTTGACAGTATCCGGGGCCAACGTCCTGACTTTC. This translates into CASSQTLTVSGANVLTF.

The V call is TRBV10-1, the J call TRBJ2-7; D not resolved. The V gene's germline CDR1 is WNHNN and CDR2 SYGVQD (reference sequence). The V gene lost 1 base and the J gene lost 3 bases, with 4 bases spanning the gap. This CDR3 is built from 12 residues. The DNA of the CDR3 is TGCGCCAGCAGTGAGTACAGCTACGAGCAGTACTTC. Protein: CASSEYSYEQYF.

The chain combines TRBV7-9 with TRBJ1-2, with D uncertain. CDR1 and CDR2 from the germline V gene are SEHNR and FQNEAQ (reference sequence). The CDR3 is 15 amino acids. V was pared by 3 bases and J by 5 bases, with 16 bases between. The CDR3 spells CASSFTTRDQYGYTF. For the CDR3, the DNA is TGTGCCAGCAGCTTCACCACACGCGACCAGTATGGCTACACCTTC. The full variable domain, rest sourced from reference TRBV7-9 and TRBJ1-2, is DTGVSQNPRHKITKRGQNVTFRCDPISEHNRLYWYRQTLGQGPEFLTYFQNEAQLEKSRLLSDRFSAERPKGSFSTLEIQRTEQGDSAMYLCASSFTTRDQYGYTFGSGTRLTVV.

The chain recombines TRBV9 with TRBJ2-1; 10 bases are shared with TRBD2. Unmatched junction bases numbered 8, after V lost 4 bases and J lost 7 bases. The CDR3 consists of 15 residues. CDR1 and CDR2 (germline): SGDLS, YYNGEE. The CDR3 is CASSPVALAGNEQFF. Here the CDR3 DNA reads TGTGCCAGCAGCCCCGTGGCACTAGCGGGAAATGAGCAGTTCTTC.

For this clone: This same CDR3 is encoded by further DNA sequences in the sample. CDR3 sequence reads: CASSIGRGYTF. The CDR3 DNA reads as TGTGCCAGTAGTATAGGGCGCGGCTACACCTTC. This chain uses TRBV19 with TRBJ1-2, with D unclear. V gave up 1 base and J gave up 8 bases, with 5 bases separating them. Looked up from germline, CDR1 is LNHDA and CDR2 is SQIVND (reference sequence). The CDR3 length is 11 residues.

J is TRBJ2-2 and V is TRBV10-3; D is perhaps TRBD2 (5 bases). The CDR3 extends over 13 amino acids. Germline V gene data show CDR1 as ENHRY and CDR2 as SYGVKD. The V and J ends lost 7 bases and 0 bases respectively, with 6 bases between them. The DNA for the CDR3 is TGTGCCATCACGGGGTCGAACACCGGGGAGCTGTTTTTT. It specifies CAITGSNTGELFF.

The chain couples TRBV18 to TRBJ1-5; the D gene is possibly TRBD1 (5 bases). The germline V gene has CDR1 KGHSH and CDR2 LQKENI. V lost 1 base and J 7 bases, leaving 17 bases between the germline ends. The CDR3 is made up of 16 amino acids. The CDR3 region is CASSPLPVRGSQPQHF. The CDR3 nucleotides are TGTGCCAGCTCACCACTGCCGGTTAGGGGATCGCAGCCCCAGCATTTT.

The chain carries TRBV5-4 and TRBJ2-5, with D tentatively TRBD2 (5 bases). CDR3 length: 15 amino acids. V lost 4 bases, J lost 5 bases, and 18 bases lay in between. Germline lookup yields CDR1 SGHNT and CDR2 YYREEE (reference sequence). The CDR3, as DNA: TGTGCCAGCAGCCCCACTGCGGGTCGTTGGGAGACCCAGTACTTC. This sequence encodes CASSPTAGRWETQYF.

The CDR3 sequence is CSVDPGEQFF. The CDR3 coding sequence is TGCAGCGTAGACCCAGGGGAGCAGTTCTTC. This rearrangement joins TRBV29-1 to TRBJ2-1; D perhaps matches TRBD1 (5 bases). The CDR3 length is 10 residues. Looked up from germline, CDR1 is SQVTM and CDR2 is ANQGSEA. The V gene lost 6 bases and the J gene lost 10 bases, with 10 bases spanning the gap.

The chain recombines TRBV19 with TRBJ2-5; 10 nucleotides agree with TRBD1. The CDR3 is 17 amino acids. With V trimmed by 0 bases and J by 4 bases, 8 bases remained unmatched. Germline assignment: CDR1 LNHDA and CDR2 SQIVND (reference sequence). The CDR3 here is CASSIDIRDRGVETQYF. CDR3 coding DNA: TGTGCCAGTAGTATAGACATCCGGGACAGGGGAGTAGAGACCCAGTACTTC.

CDR3 bases: TGTGCCAGCTCCCTCGGGCAGGGGAATGAAAAACTGTTTTTT. Its protein is CASSLGQGNEKLFF. The chain carries TRBV6-5 and TRBJ1-4, with D perhaps matching TRBD1 (6 bases). The CDR3 extends over 14 amino acids. The V end was cut by 8 bases, the J end by 5 bases, with 15 bases between. Germline V gives CDR1 MNHEY, CDR2 SVGAGI.

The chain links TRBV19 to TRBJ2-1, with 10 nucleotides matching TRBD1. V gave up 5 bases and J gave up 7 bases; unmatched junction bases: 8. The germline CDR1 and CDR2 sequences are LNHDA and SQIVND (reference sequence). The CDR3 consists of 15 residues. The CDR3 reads CASSPRDRGLNEQFF. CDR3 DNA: TGTGCCAGTAGTCCACGGGACAGGGGTTTAAATGAGCAGTTCTTC.

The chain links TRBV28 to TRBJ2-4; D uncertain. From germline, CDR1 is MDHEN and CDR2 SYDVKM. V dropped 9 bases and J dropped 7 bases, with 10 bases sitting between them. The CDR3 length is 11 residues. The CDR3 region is CASRAANIQYF. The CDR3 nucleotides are TGTGCCAGTCGGGCCGCCAACATTCAGTACTTC. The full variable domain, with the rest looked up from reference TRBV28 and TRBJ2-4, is DVKVTQSSRYLVKRTGEKVFLECVQDMDHENMFWYRQDPGLGLRLIYFSYDVKMKEKGDIPEGYSVSREKKERFSLILESASTNQTSMYLCASRAANIQYFGAGTRLSVL.

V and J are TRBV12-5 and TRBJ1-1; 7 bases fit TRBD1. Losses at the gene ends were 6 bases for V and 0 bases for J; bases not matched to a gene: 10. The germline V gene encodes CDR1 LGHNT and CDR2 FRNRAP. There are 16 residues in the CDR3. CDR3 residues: CASGAGTAFLNTEAFF. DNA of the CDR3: TGTGCTAGTGGAGCAGGGACAGCGTTTTTGAACACTGAAGCTTTCTTT.

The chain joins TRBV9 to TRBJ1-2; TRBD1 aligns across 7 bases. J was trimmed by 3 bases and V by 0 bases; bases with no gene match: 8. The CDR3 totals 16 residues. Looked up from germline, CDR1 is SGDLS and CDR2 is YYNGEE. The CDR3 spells CASSVAVTGTDYGYTF. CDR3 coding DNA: TGTGCCAGCAGCGTAGCCGTTACCGGGACAGACTATGGCTACACCTTC.

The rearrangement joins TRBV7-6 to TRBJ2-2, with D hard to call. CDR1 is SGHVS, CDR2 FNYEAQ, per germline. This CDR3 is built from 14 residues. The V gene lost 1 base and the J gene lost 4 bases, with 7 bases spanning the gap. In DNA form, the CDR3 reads TGTGCCAGCAGCTTAGAACAGATCACCGGGGAGCTGTTTTTT. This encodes CASSLEQITGELFF. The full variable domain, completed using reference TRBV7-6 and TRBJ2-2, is GAGVSQSPRYKVTKRGQDVALRCDPISGHVSLYWYRQALGQGPEFLTYFNYEAQQDKSGLPNDRFSAERPEGSISTLTIQRTEQRDSAMYRCASSLEQITGELFFGEGSRLTVL.

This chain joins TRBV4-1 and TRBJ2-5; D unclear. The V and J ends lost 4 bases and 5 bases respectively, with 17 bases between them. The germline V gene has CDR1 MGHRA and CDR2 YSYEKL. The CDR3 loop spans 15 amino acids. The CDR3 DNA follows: TGCGCCAGCAGCCCCTTATGGGGTCATGGGGAGACCCAGTACTTC. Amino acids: CASSPLWGHGETQYF.

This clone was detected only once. CDR3 amino acids: CASSYGGAILRTEAFF. The CDR3 nucleotides read TGTGCCAGCAGTTACGGGGGGGCCATACTGCGGACTGAAGCTTTCTTT. The V call is TRBV6-5, the J call TRBJ1-1; weak D call: TRBD1 (6 bases). Trimming pared 2 bases from V and 5 bases from J, leaving 18 bases between. Germline values: CDR1 MNHEY, CDR2 SVGAGI. The CDR3 totals 16 residues.

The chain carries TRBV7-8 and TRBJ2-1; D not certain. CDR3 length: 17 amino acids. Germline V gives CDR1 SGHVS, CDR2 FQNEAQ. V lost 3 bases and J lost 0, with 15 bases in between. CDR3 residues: CASSFFPALSSYNEQFF. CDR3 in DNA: TGTGCCAGCAGCTTTTTTCCGGCCCTGAGCTCCTACAATGAGCAGTTCTTC.

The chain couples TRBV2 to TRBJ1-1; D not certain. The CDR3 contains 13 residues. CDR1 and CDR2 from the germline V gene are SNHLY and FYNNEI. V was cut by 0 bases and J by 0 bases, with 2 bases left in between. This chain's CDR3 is CASSEAVNTEAFF. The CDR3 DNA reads TGTGCCAGCAGTGAAGCGGTGAACACTGAAGCTTTCTTT.

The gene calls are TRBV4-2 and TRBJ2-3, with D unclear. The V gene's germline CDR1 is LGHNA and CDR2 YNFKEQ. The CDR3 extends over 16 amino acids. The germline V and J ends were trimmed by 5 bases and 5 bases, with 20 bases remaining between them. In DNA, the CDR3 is TGTGCCAGCAGCAGATCAGATGGCAGCGAGCTAGATACGCAGTATTTT. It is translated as CASSRSDGSELDTQYF.

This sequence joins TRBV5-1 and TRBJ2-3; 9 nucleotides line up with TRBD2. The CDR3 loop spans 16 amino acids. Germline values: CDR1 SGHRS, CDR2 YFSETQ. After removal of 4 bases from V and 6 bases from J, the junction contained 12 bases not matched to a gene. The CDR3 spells CASSHGWLAGSDTQYF. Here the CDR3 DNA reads TGCGCCAGCAGCCATGGCTGGCTAGCGGGATCGGATACGCAGTATTTT.

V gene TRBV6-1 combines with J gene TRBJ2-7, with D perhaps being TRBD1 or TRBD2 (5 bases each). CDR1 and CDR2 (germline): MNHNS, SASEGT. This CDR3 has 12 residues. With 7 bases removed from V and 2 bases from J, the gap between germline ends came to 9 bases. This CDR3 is CASTGLAYEQYF. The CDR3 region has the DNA TGTGCCAGCACGGGGCTCGCCTACGAGCAGTACTTC.

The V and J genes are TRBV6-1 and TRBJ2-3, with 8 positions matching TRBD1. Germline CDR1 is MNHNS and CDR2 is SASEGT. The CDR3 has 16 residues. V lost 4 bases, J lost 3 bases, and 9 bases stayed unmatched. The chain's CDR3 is CASSAKAGGTTDTQYF. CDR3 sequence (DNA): TGTGCCAGCAGTGCCAAAGCAGGGGGCACGACAGATACGCAGTATTTT.

DNA of the CDR3: TGTGCCAGCAGCTTAGGTCGACAATCCGCTGAAGCTTTCTTT. This codes for CASSLGRQSAEAFF. J is TRBJ1-1 and V is TRBV7-2; D gene unclear. With 1 base removed from V and 6 bases from J, the gap between germline ends came to 12 bases. The CDR3 has 14 residues. Germline CDR1 and CDR2: SGHTA and FQGNSA. Drawing the rest from reference TRBV7-2 and TRBJ1-1, the complete variable domain is GAGVSQSPSNKVTEKGKDVELRCDPISGHTALYWYRQSLGQGLEFLIYFQGNSAPDKSGLPSDRFSAERTGGSVSTLTIQRTQQEDSAVYLCASSLGRQSAEAFFGQGTRLTVV.

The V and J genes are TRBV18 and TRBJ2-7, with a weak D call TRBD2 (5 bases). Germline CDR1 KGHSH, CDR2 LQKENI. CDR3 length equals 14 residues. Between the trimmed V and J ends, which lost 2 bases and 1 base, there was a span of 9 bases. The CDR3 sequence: CASSPGRRSYEQYF. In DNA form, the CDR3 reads TGTGCCAGCTCACCAGGTAGGAGGTCCTACGAGCAGTACTTC.

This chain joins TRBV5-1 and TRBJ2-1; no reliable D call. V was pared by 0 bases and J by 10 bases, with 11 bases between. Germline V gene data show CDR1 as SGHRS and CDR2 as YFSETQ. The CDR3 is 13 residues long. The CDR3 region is CASSLVLDNEQFF. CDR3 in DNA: TGCGCCAGCAGCTTGGTACTGGATAACGAGCAGTTCTTC.

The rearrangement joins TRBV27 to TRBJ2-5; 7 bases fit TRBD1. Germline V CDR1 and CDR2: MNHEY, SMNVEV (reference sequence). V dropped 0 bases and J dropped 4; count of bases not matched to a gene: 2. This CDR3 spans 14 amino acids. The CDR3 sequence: CASSLSSGGETQYF. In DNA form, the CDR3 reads TGTGCCAGCAGTTTATCATCAGGGGGAGAGACCCAGTACTTC.